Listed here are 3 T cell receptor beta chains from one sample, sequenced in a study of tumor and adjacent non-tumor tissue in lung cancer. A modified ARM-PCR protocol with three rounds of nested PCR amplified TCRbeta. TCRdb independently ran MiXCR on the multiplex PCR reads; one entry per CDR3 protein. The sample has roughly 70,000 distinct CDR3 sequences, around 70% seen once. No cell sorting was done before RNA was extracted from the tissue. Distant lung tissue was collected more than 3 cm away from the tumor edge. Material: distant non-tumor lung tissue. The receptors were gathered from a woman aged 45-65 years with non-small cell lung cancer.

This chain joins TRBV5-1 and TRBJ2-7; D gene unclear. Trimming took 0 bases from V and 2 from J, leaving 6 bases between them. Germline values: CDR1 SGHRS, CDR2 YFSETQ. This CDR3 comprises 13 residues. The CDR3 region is CASSLGRTYEQYF. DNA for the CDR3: TGCGCCAGCAGCTTGGGACGCACCTACGAGCAGTACTTC.

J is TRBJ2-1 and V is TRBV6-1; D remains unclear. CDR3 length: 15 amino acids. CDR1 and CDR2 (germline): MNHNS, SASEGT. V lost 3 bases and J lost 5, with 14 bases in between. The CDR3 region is CASSDGGAPNNEQFF. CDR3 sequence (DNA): TGTGCCAGCAGTGATGGTGGCGCACCGAACAATGAGCAGTTCTTC.

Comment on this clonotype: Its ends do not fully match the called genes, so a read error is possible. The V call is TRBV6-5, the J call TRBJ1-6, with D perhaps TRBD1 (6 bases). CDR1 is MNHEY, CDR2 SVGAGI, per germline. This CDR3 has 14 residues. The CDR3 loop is CASKGVLFHSPLHF. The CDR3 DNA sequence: TGTGCCAGCAAGGGGGTCCTGTTCCATTCACCACTCCACTTT.